This TCR beta chain was documented in a study of radiotherapy plus CTLA-4 blockade in lung cancer (dated by TCRdb to between 2018 and 2020). Concerning the study at large: Among the enrolled patients, approximately 17% had an objective response, and 25% to 35% reached disease control. Study-level results and caveats: TCR clones derived from tumors expanded in peripheral blood after treatment with radiotherapy and ipilimumab. Early dynamic changes in blood T cell clones, together with increased serum interferon-beta after radiation, were reported as the strongest predictors of response.

The germline V gene (reference sequence) sets CDR1 to MNHEY and CDR2 to SMNVEV. V was cut back by 6 bases and J by 0 bases, leaving a gap of 12 bases between them. From its cysteine to its phenylalanine, the CDR3 spans 14 amino acids. Only the CDR3 DNA is retained, 42 bases long and in frame from the first base. Regarding this clone: This clone's antigen is unknown. The sample holds no much larger clone one base away, and base qualities are not on file.

The study tested focal radiation therapy combined with CTLA-4 blockade (ipilimumab) in patients with chemo-refractory metastatic non-small-cell lung cancer. Libraries were prepared through the immunoSEQ multiplex PCR assay. TCRdb retrieved this table from immuneACCESS and kept in-frame rearrangements only. Not all clones are present; in checked studies, unresolved V genes account for under half, and no reason is known for the remainder. This sample has some 94,000 clones in its table, and approximately 82% of those were observed once. The ten largest clones take up more than 20% of the sample. The TCR comes from a human donor with non-small cell lung cancer that progressed on radiotherapy plus ipilimumab. The V and J segments used are TRBV27 and TRBJ2-7, and the D gene may be TRBD1, 5 bases matching. Here the sequenced sample was peripheral blood, taken from a patient treated with radiotherapy plus ipilimumab. CDR3 reads: CASRPRELSYEQYF. The DNA reads as follows: TGTGCCAGCAGACCCAGGGAACTCTCCTACGAGCAGTACTTC.